Detailed here is one T cell receptor beta chain. Its antigen specificity is not known. Coverage ceases 3 residues before the CDR3 finishes, and the germline J gene fills in the end. Relative to germline, V is 0 bases shorter and J is 1 base shorter, with 8 bases between their ends. The germline V gene (reference sequence) specifies SGHKS as CDR1 and YYEKEE as CDR2. The CDR3 sequence holds 15 residues, the cysteine and phenylalanine included. The DNA has 36 bases, all within the CDR3, and is read from base 1. TCR beta CDR3 regions were amplified by multiplex PCR using the immunoSEQ assay from an average of roughly 1,300 ng genomic DNA per sample. Primer bias was corrected in the assay by using a complete synthetic TCR repertoire to establish an amplification baseline. The amplicons were sequenced using the Illumina platform. The authors processed their data as follows. Sequences were error-corrected by clustering with frequency ratios and a modified nearest-neighbor algorithm and were then analyzed in the immunoSEQ Analyzer with IMGT gene definitions. TCR richness and evenness were averaged over 20 rarefaction repeats at each rarefaction depth, excluding samples with fewer sequences than the depth. Wilcoxon rank sum tests with FDR correction were used to compare V, D and J gene relative abundances between the groups. In the blinded duplicates, the intraclass correlation was roughly 96% for TCR richness and averaged 76.4% across over 65 gene segments. Sourced from immuneACCESS, this table was stored by TCRdb with only in-frame sequences that have V and J called. A share of the clones is absent; for the studies checked, an unresolved V gene accounts for under half, and the remainder has no known explanation. For V, J and clone size, that table is used; D and trimming come from the DNA. The table of this sample itemizes tens of thousands of clones. Of the sample, about 3.5% falls within the top ten clones.

Every participant had a single incident cervical HPV16 infection, and prevalent HPV16 infections were excluded. Cervical HPV DNA was detected with MY09/MY11 PCR, and genotyping was done with dot-blot hybridization. Under 17 mL of heparinized blood was centrifuged, after which the buffy coat was aliquoted, frozen at -30 degrees C, and then stored at -80 degrees C. QIAGEN kits were used to extract genomic DNA from the buffy coat specimens. This specimen belongs to a study of T cells in women clearing cervical HPV infection (dated by TCRdb to 2016 to 2019). In terms of the full investigation: Cases were about two dozen women with histologically confirmed HPV16-related CIN3 or worse, including a couple of invasive cancers. The roughly 25 controls were women who cleared a single incident HPV16 infection within 12 months without developing precancer or cancer. For cases, a median interval of about 140 days, with an interquartile range of 90 to 200 days, was observed between lesion detection and blood sampling. The exploratory proof-of-principle case-control study was nested within the Guanacaste HPV Natural History Study in Costa Rica and compared TCR repertoires across cervical HPV16 outcomes. Since only a few of the women had HLA typing available, the possibility that HLA type was acting as a confounder could not be ruled out. In the parent cohort, around 10,000 women aged 18 or older were enrolled in Guanacaste, Costa Rica, during about 1993 to 1994 and then followed for roughly seven years. Quality controls consisted of five blinded duplicates per group, for a total of some 60 samples made up of approximately 50 participants and around ten replicates. Median age was approximately 36 years in cases versus 38 in controls, and baseline characteristics did not differ significantly. Cases and controls were matched on year of sample collection and on age within five years. Case blood was taken at the visit when the lesion was first identified, whereas control blood was taken when infection was no longer detected. Here is what the overall study found, with its caveats: The cross-sectional design could not show whether the associations came before the infection or were a result of it, and neither effector/memory subsets nor HPV-specific T cells were isolated. TCR repertoire richness was significantly higher in CIN3+ cases than in controls across sequencing depths, while evenness did not differ. Cases had lower TRBV6-7 relative abundance than controls (approximately 0.11% versus 0.16%; Bonferroni P = 0.0008). Because T-cell numbers per sample were unknown, differences in richness could reflect varying T-cell content rather than repertoire biology. Cases were distinguished from controls with an estimated AUC of roughly 0.81 by random forest classifiers combining richness and V gene abundances.

The clonotype comes from a woman aged 18-70 years with a cervical HPV16 infection that either progressed to CIN3+ or cleared (not recorded which). The specimen was blood buffy coat. Rearrangement joined TRBV5-5 to TRBJ2-1; possibly the D gene is TRBD2, per 6 matching bases. The covered CDR3 bases are TGTGCCAGCAGCTTGGTACTAGCATCCTACAATGAG. Its translation reads: CASSLVLASYNE. The complete CDR3 protein is CASSLVLASYNEQFF. Joined to the reference TRBV5-5 and TRBJ2-1 proteins, this CDR3 gives the full variable domain: DAGVTQSPTHLIKTRGQQVTLRCSPISGHKSVSWYQQVLGQGPQFIFQYYEKEERGRGNFPDRFSARQFPNYSSELNVNALLLGDSALYLCASSLVLASYNEQFFGPGTRLTVL.